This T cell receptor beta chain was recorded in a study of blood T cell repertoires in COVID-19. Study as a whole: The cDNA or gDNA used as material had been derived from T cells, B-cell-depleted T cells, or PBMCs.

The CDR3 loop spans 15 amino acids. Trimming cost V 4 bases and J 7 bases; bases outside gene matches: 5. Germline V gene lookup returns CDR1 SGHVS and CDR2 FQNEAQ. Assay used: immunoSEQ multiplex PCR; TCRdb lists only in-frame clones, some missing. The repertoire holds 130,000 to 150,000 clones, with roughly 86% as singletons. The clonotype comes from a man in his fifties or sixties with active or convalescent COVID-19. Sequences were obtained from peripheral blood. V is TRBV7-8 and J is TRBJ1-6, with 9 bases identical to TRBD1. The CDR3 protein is CASSSHRGRNSPLHF. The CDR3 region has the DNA TGTGCCAGCAGCTCTCACAGGGGGCGAAATTCACCCCTCCACTTT.